This is a list of T cell receptor beta chains from one sample in a study of blood T cell repertoires in COVID-19. The assay was immunoSEQ multiplex PCR, and TCRdb's table has in-frame clones only and misses some. Here the sample spans around 190,000 clones, around 80% being singletons. Sequencing was performed on peripheral blood. All receptors come from a human donor in a cohort sampled during active COVID-19. Each CDR3 is given with its conserved first and last residue. Each record gives: V gene, D gene, J gene, clone size, CDR3 DNA, CDR3 protein. The D gene is left open where the match is weak. Not all rows give a size; the values are once, few, many and, for expanded clones, a class.

V gene: TRBV9
D gene: .
J gene: TRBJ2-3
clone size: .
CDR3 DNA: TGTGCCAGCAGCGACCAAGTGGAGACAGATACGCAGTATTTT
CDR3 protein: CASSDQVETDTQYF

V gene: TRBV5-5
D gene: .
J gene: TRBJ2-7
clone size: .
CDR3 DNA: TGTGCCAGCAGCATCAGAGTGGGCCTAGCGCGGGCCTACGAGCAGTACTTC
CDR3 protein: CASSIRVGLARAYEQYF

V gene: TRBV11-2
D gene: TRBD2
J gene: TRBJ2-1
clone size: .
CDR3 DNA: TGTGCCAGCAGCTTCCCGGCCGGAGCGGGAAGAAGCAATGAGCAGTTCTTC
CDR3 protein: CASSFPAGAGRSNEQFF

V gene: TRBV4-1
D gene: .
J gene: TRBJ1-4
clone size: .
CDR3 DNA: TGCGCCAGCAGCCAAGATTGGGGCATCAATGAAAAACTGTTTTTT
CDR3 protein: CASSQDWGINEKLFF

V gene: TRBV2
D gene: .
J gene: TRBJ1-1
clone size: .
CDR3 DNA: TGTGCCAGCAGTGAAGGCGCCTTTGAAGCTTTCTTT
CDR3 protein: CASSEGAFEAFF

V gene: TRBV6-2/TRBV6-3
D gene: TRBD1
J gene: TRBJ2-3
clone size: once
CDR3 DNA: TGTGCCAGCAGTTATCTGTCGGGACAGGGCCCGGCGTCGGATACGCAGTATTTT
CDR3 protein: CASSYLSGQGPASDTQYF

V gene: TRBV24-1
D gene: TRBD1
J gene: TRBJ2-2
clone size: .
CDR3 DNA: TGTGCCACCAGTGACTCGGACAGGGATACCGGGGAGCTGTTTTTT
CDR3 protein: CATSDSDRDTGELFF

V gene: TRBV2
D gene: TRBD1
J gene: TRBJ2-3
clone size: .
CDR3 DNA: TGTGCCAGCAATCTTAGTCCCGGGACAGGGGACACAGATACGCAGTATTTT
CDR3 protein: CASNLSPGTGDTDTQYF

V gene: TRBV29-1
D gene: .
J gene: TRBJ1-1
clone size: .
CDR3 DNA: TGCAGCGTTGGCGGTCCGAACACTGAAGCTTTCTTT
CDR3 protein: CSVGGPNTEAFF

V gene: TRBV5-1
D gene: TRBD2
J gene: TRBJ2-7
clone size: few
CDR3 DNA: TGCGCCAGCAGCTTTTTTGTGGGAGGGTCCTCCTACGAGCAGTACTTC
CDR3 protein: CASSFFVGGSSYEQYF

V gene: TRBV4-1
D gene: .
J gene: TRBJ2-5
clone size: .
CDR3 DNA: TGCGCCAGCAGCCAAGTCCCCGGGGAAGAGACCCAGTACTTC
CDR3 protein: CASSQVPGEETQYF

V gene: TRBV6-4
D gene: .
J gene: TRBJ1-5
clone size: .
CDR3 DNA: TGTGCCAGCAGACCGACAGGAACCCGTACCCTCAATCAGCCCCAGCATTTT
CDR3 protein: CASRPTGTRTLNQPQHF

V gene: TRBV28
D gene: .
J gene: TRBJ1-5
clone size: .
CDR3 DNA: TGTGCCAGCAGTCAAACGCCGATACAGAAATATAGCAATCAGCCCCAGCATTTT
CDR3 protein: CASSQTPIQKYSNQPQHF

V gene: TRBV3-1/TRBV3-2
D gene: TRBD2
J gene: TRBJ2-5
clone size: .
CDR3 DNA: TGTGCCAGCAGCCAAGGGCGGGAGCAAGAGACCCAGTACTTC
CDR3 protein: CASSQGREQETQYF

V gene: TRBV3-1/TRBV3-2
D gene: TRBD1
J gene: TRBJ1-3
clone size: .
CDR3 DNA: TGTGCCAGCAGCCAAGCCCGACAGGGGGTTGGAAACACCATATATTTT
CDR3 protein: CASSQARQGVGNTIYF

V gene: TRBV7-8
D gene: TRBD2
J gene: TRBJ2-1
clone size: .
CDR3 DNA: TGTGCCAGCAGCCAAGTTCGACTAGCGGGAGTTATGTGGCGTGAGCAGTTCTTC
CDR3 protein: CASSQVRLAGVMWREQFF

V gene: TRBV28
D gene: .
J gene: TRBJ2-1
clone size: .
CDR3 DNA: TGTGCCAGCAGTGAGAGTACAGGTTACCCCTACAATGAGCAGTTCTTC
CDR3 protein: CASSESTGYPYNEQFF

V gene: TRBV4-1
D gene: .
J gene: TRBJ1-3
clone size: .
CDR3 DNA: TGCGCCAGCAGCCAAGGGGGCCGGCGCAGGGGTTCTGTCTTTGGAAACACCATATATTTT
CDR3 protein: CASSQGGRRRGSVFGNTIYF

V gene: TRBV7-2
D gene: .
J gene: TRBJ2-3
clone size: .
CDR3 DNA: TGTGCCAGCAGCATTCGATCGGTAGCAGATACGCAGTATTTT
CDR3 protein: CASSIRSVADTQYF

V gene: TRBV5-1
D gene: TRBD1
J gene: TRBJ2-2
clone size: .
CDR3 DNA: TGCGCCAGCAGCTTAGGGACAGAAACCGGGGAGCTGTTTTTT
CDR3 protein: CASSLGTETGELFF

V gene: TRBV12-3/TRBV12-4
D gene: .
J gene: TRBJ1-1
clone size: .
CDR3 DNA: TGTGCCAGCAGCCGAGACAGGAACACTGAAGCTTTCTTT
CDR3 protein: CASSRDRNTEAFF

V gene: TRBV29-1
D gene: .
J gene: TRBJ1-1
clone size: .
CDR3 DNA: TGCAGCGTTGTTTCCGGAGACACTGAAGCTTTCTTT
CDR3 protein: CSVVSGDTEAFF

V gene: TRBV21-1
D gene: .
J gene: TRBJ2-1
clone size: .
CDR3 DNA: TGTGCCAGCAGCCGTCCGGGACAGGGTAACAATGAGCAGTTCTTC
CDR3 protein: CASSRPGQGNNEQFF

V gene: TRBV4-1
D gene: .
J gene: TRBJ2-1
clone size: .
CDR3 DNA: TGCGCCAGCAGCCAAGGCGGGCAGTCCTACAATGAGCAGTTCTTC
CDR3 protein: CASSQGGQSYNEQFF

V gene: TRBV10-1
D gene: .
J gene: TRBJ2-7
clone size: .
CDR3 DNA: TGCGCCAGCAGTGATTCGGCAGGGTCGTCCTACGAGCAGTACTTC
CDR3 protein: CASSDSAGSSYEQYF

V gene: TRBV5-8
D gene: .
J gene: TRBJ2-1
clone size: .
CDR3 DNA: TGTGCCAGCAGCCGCTTCCAGCTGGAGGGCTACAGTGGGCAGGACAATGAGCAGTTCTTC
CDR3 protein: CASSRFQLEGYSGQDNEQFF

V gene: TRBV28
D gene: .
J gene: TRBJ2-5
clone size: .
CDR3 DNA: TGTGCCAGCAGACCCTGGGGCATGCGAGAGACCCAGTACTTC
CDR3 protein: CASRPWGMRETQYF

V gene: TRBV5-1
D gene: TRBD2
J gene: TRBJ2-2
clone size: few
CDR3 DNA: TGCGCCAGCAGCCCCGGACTAGCGTGGACCGGGGAGCTGTTTTTT
CDR3 protein: CASSPGLAWTGELFF

V gene: TRBV6-5
D gene: TRBD1
J gene: TRBJ2-7
clone size: .
CDR3 DNA: TGTGCCACCCGACGGACAGGGAGCTCCTACGAGCAGTACTTC
CDR3 protein: CATRRTGSSYEQYF

V gene: TRBV9
D gene: TRBD1
J gene: TRBJ1-5
clone size: many
CDR3 DNA: TGTGCCAGCAGCGTAGGTCTGGCAGGGGGTCAGCCCCAGCATTTT
CDR3 protein: CASSVGLAGGQPQHF

V gene: TRBV2
D gene: .
J gene: TRBJ1-1
clone size: .
CDR3 DNA: TGTGCCAGCAGCCCGGACAGAGATAACACTGAAGCTTTCTTT
CDR3 protein: CASSPDRDNTEAFF

V gene: TRBV27
D gene: .
J gene: TRBJ1-5
clone size: .
CDR3 DNA: TGTGCCAGCAGTCTACAGGGTTACAATCAGCCCCAGCATTTT
CDR3 protein: CASSLQGYNQPQHF

V gene: TRBV30
D gene: TRBD1
J gene: TRBJ1-5
clone size: .
CDR3 DNA: TGTGCCTGGAGCGCCCCGGACAGGGTCCAGCCCCAGCATTTT
CDR3 protein: CAWSAPDRVQPQHF

V gene: TRBV7-8
D gene: .
J gene: TRBJ2-6
clone size: .
CDR3 DNA: TGTGCCAGCAGCTTAGGGCTAACAGCTCCCTCTGGGGCCAACGTCCTGACTTTC
CDR3 protein: CASSLGLTAPSGANVLTF

V gene: TRBV4-1
D gene: TRBD2
J gene: TRBJ2-3
clone size: .
CDR3 DNA: TGCGCCAGCAGCCAGCCTAGCGGGCCCGCAGATGATACGCAGTATTTT
CDR3 protein: CASSQPSGPADDTQYF

V gene: TRBV5-6
D gene: TRBD1
J gene: TRBJ2-2
clone size: .
CDR3 DNA: TGTGCCAGCAGCTCACAAAGGGACAGGGGAAGAACCGGGGAGCTGTTTTTT
CDR3 protein: CASSSQRDRGRTGELFF

V gene: TRBV24-1
D gene: .
J gene: TRBJ1-5
clone size: .
CDR3 DNA: TGTGCCACCAGTGGAACCGGGTACAATCAGCCCCAGCATTTT
CDR3 protein: CATSGTGYNQPQHF

V gene: TRBV11-2
D gene: .
J gene: TRBJ2-7
clone size: .
CDR3 DNA: TGTGCCAGCAGCCGTCCGGGGGGCGGAGAGCAGTACTTC
CDR3 protein: CASSRPGGGEQYF

V gene: TRBV5-8
D gene: .
J gene: TRBJ2-5
clone size: once
CDR3 DNA: TGTGCCAGCGGCCCGACCGGTGGCGGCCTGGGGACCCAGTACTTC
CDR3 protein: CASGPTGGGLGTQYF

V gene: TRBV2
D gene: TRBD1
J gene: TRBJ1-1
clone size: .
CDR3 DNA: TGTGCCAGCAGTCAGGGACAGCCCGATTTGAACACTGAAGCTTTCTTT
CDR3 protein: CASSQGQPDLNTEAFF

V gene: TRBV3-1/TRBV3-2
D gene: TRBD1
J gene: TRBJ2-2
clone size: .
CDR3 DNA: TGTGCCAGCAGTTGGACAGGGACTTCTTCCGGGGAGCTGTTTTTT
CDR3 protein: CASSWTGTSSGELFF

V gene: TRBV7-2
D gene: .
J gene: TRBJ2-3
clone size: .
CDR3 DNA: TGTGCCAGCAGCTTAAGGAGGGGTCGGGCAGATACGCAGTATTTT
CDR3 protein: CASSLRRGRADTQYF

V gene: TRBV11-3
D gene: TRBD2
J gene: TRBJ2-1
clone size: .
CDR3 DNA: TGTGCCAGCAGCCCAAACGCGGGAGGCGTTTCTGAGCAGTTCTTC
CDR3 protein: CASSPNAGGVSEQFF

V gene: TRBV7-8
D gene: .
J gene: TRBJ2-7
clone size: few
CDR3 DNA: TGTGCCAGCAGCTCACTACTCTCGGGGGTAGGCCGCTACGAGCAGTACTTC
CDR3 protein: CASSSLLSGVGRYEQYF

V gene: TRBV5-4
D gene: .
J gene: TRBJ1-6
clone size: .
CDR3 DNA: TGTGCCAGCAGCTTGGCGAACCTAGACAGTAATTCACCCCTCCACTTT
CDR3 protein: CASSLANLDSNSPLHF

V gene: TRBV7-7
D gene: TRBD2
J gene: TRBJ2-1
clone size: once
CDR3 DNA: TGTGCTAGCAGCTTAGGGACTAGCGGCTACAATGAGCAGTTCTTC
CDR3 protein: CASSLGTSGYNEQFF

V gene: TRBV4-1
D gene: .
J gene: TRBJ1-1
clone size: .
CDR3 DNA: TGCGCCAGCAGCCTTATGGGGGCGGTCGCTTTCTTT
CDR3 protein: CASSLMGAVAFF

V gene: TRBV5-6
D gene: TRBD1
J gene: TRBJ1-2
clone size: .
CDR3 DNA: TGTGCCAGCAGCACCCAGGACAGGGTCTATGGCTACACCTTC
CDR3 protein: CASSTQDRVYGYTF

V gene: TRBV9
D gene: TRBD2
J gene: TRBJ2-2
clone size: .
CDR3 DNA: TGTGCCAGCAGCGTAGAAAGGGGAGGGACCGGGGAGCTGTTTTTT
CDR3 protein: CASSVERGGTGELFF

V gene: TRBV6-2/TRBV6-3
D gene: TRBD1
J gene: TRBJ1-5
clone size: .
CDR3 DNA: TGTGCCAGCAGCCCTGGGACAGGGCGAAATCAGCCCCAGCATTTT
CDR3 protein: CASSPGTGRNQPQHF

V gene: TRBV7-9
D gene: TRBD2
J gene: TRBJ2-3
clone size: .
CDR3 DNA: TGTGCCAGCAGCTCCCGATCCCAGCGGGATGATACGCAGTATTTT
CDR3 protein: CASSSRSQRDDTQYF

V gene: TRBV19
D gene: TRBD2
J gene: TRBJ2-7
clone size: once
CDR3 DNA: TGTGCCAGTAGTATTGGCCTAGCGGGGCAGTACGAGCAGTACTTC
CDR3 protein: CASSIGLAGQYEQYF

V gene: TRBV11-1
D gene: TRBD1
J gene: TRBJ2-2
clone size: .
CDR3 DNA: TGTGCCAGCAGCTTACAGGACAGGGGTTCCGGGGAGCTGTTTTTT
CDR3 protein: CASSLQDRGSGELFF

V gene: TRBV6-6
D gene: TRBD1
J gene: TRBJ2-7
clone size: once
CDR3 DNA: TGTGCCAGCAACACCAGGGGGAGAAGGGGCGAGCAGTACTTC
CDR3 protein: CASNTRGRRGEQYF

V gene: TRBV24-1
D gene: TRBD1
J gene: TRBJ1-1
clone size: .
CDR3 DNA: TGTGCCACCAGTGATCCGGGACAGGGCAAGGCTTTCTTT
CDR3 protein: CATSDPGQGKAFF

V gene: TRBV3-1/TRBV3-2
D gene: .
J gene: TRBJ2-3
clone size: .
CDR3 DNA: TGTGCCAGCAGCCCTACTGGCACAGATACGCAGTATTTT
CDR3 protein: CASSPTGTDTQYF

V gene: TRBV4-1
D gene: TRBD1
J gene: TRBJ1-2
clone size: .
CDR3 DNA: TGCGCCAGCAGCCAAGAGAGGGGGCTTCCCTATGGCTACACCTTC
CDR3 protein: CASSQERGLPYGYTF